The clone carrying this TCR beta chain was observed at least ten times. Its antigen is as yet unknown. The data are from a study of human T cells and chemical hapten exposure. At the level of the study: An approximately 2 cm by approximately 2 cm inner upper arm patch received 2% DPC for sensitization. Study-wide findings and caveats: Sensitizing with DPC caused no change in TCRs above 1 in 1000 frequency.

As for time point: patch test 1, 2 weeks after DPC sensitization. This sample's treatment: therapeutic diphenylcyclopropenone sensitization with weekly scalp DPC. Alopecia patients between 18 and 70 years old and suitable for DPC were used as donors. The authors extracted total RNA from unfractionated whole blood. TCRdb reprocessed the RACE reads with MiXCR, giving one entry per CDR3 protein. The table has about 380,000 distinct CDR3 sequences, 4% to 5.5% seen once; the top ten hold approximately 2.5%. This clonotype originated in a woman in her fifties or sixties with alopecia areata. Some clones in this sample may be carry-over from other donors' samples. The sample in question was whole blood, obtained in connection with sensitization to the hapten diphenylcyclopropenone (DPC).

The CDR3 reads CASSSMGQGDSPLHF. CDR3 nucleotides: TGTGCCAGCAGCTCAATGGGACAGGGGGACTCACCCCTCCACTTT. V and J are TRBV7-9 and TRBJ1-6, with 11 bases matching TRBD1. The CDR3 is 15 residues long. With 4 bases clipped from V and 10 bases from J, the junction kept 6 bases outside the gene matches. Germline V gene data show CDR1 as SEHNR and CDR2 as FQNEAQ (reference sequence).